Presented here are 16 T cell receptor beta chains from one specimen sequenced in a study of regulatory T cells in long-lasting Graves disease. CDR3 regions were amplified by Arm-PCR using iRepertoire HTBI primers to build TCR beta libraries. TCRdb used MiXCR to reprocess the multiplex PCR reads, holding one entry per CDR3 protein. The table shows around 460,000 distinct CDR3 sequences, with 20% to 25% occurring only once. Specified time point: persistent/refractory GD, antithyroid drugs over 5 years with positive TRAb. From RNA extracted from PBMCs, the TCR library was made. Sequences were derived from peripheral blood mononuclear cells (PBMCs), sampled when the disease was refractory, from a patient treated with antithyroid drugs. The receptors here all came from a female donor with Graves disease.

The CDR3 DNA sequence: TGTGCCAGCAGTTTCAGCCAGTTGGCAGATACGCAGTATTTT. Amino acid sequence: CASSFSQLADTQYF. V is TRBV27 and J is TRBJ2-5, with D hard to call. The J call may be in error: the DNA end matches TRBJ2-3 better. Germline V gives CDR1 MNHEY, CDR2 SMNVEV (reference sequence). CDR3 size: 14 residues.

Ten or more counts support this clonotype. The J gene is TRBJ2-1, the V gene TRBV7-8; D remains unclear. V lost 4 bases and J lost 0, with 13 bases in between. The CDR3 is made up of 16 amino acids. Germline values: CDR1 SGHVS, CDR2 FQNEAQ. The CDR3 coding sequence is TGTGCCAGCAGCTCCAACATTAAGAGCTCCTACAATGAGCAGTTCTTC. It translates to CASSSNIKSSYNEQFF.

In its sample, this clonotype was seen many times. The chain is built from TRBV2 and TRBJ1-1; no reliable D call. Trimming removed 6 bases at V and 5 bases at J, with 22 bases between. There are 16 residues in the CDR3. Germline V gene data show CDR1 as SNHLY and CDR2 as FYNNEI. CDR3 loop: CASRPVVGSLRTEAFF. The CDR3 nucleotides read TGTGCCAGCAGGCCTGTCGTTGGGAGTTTAAGGACTGAAGCTTTCTTT.

The chain joins TRBV7-8 to TRBJ1-5; the match to TRBD1 covers 7 bases. Germline V CDR1 and CDR2: SGHVS, FQNEAQ. With V trimmed by 8 bases and J by 3 bases, 7 bases remained unmatched. This CDR3 has 14 residues. The chain's CDR3 is CASGTGDYNQPQHF. The CDR3 region has the DNA TGTGCCAGCGGTACAGGGGACTACAATCAGCCCCAGCATTTT.

This clonotype came up a few times. The J gene is TRBJ1-1, the V gene TRBV27, with 7 bases that match TRBD1. Germline-derived CDR1 and CDR2 are MNHEY and SMNVEV (reference sequence). The ends lost 2 bases at V and 8 bases at J; junction bases unmatched: 8. CDR3 length: 14 residues. The chain's CDR3 is CASSLHRGPSEAFF. CDR3 DNA sequence: TGTGCCAGCAGTTTACACAGGGGCCCTTCCGAAGCTTTCTTT.

A few counts support this clonotype. The J gene is TRBJ1-1, the V gene TRBV7-9; 7 bases agree with TRBD1. Unmatched junction bases numbered 11, after V lost 4 bases and J lost 3 bases. The CDR3 sequence is 16 residues long. Germline CDR1 and CDR2: SEHNR and FQNEAQ (reference sequence). This chain's CDR3 is CASSYWVGGADTEAFF. DNA for the CDR3: TGTGCCAGCAGCTATTGGGTAGGGGGCGCTGACACTGAAGCTTTCTTT.

This clonotype occurred a few times. The chain joins TRBV29-1 to TRBJ2-1; 8 bases line up with TRBD2. The end of the DNA fits TRBJ2-5 better, so the J call may be wrong. Germline CDR1 reads SQVTM; CDR2 reads ANQGSEA. The length of the CDR3 is 13 residues. CDR3: CSVASGGVETQYF. The DNA for the CDR3 is TGCAGCGTTGCCAGCGGGGGCGTGGAGACCCAGTACTTC.

In the case of this clonotype: A much larger clone differs from this one at a single base, so this may be a read error. The rearrangement joins TRBV5-5 to TRBJ1-2, with D uncertain. The CDR3 totals 14 residues. The germline V and J ends were trimmed by 2 bases and 4 bases, with 12 bases remaining between them. Germline V gene sequence: CDR1 SGHKS, CDR2 YYEKEE (reference sequence). The CDR3 sequence: CASSFLSLAYGYTF. In DNA form, the CDR3 reads TGTGCCAGCAGCTTCCTTTCGTTAGCCTATGGCTACACCTTC.

V and J are TRBV6-5 and TRBJ1-2; possibly TRBD1 for D (5 bases). V was clipped by 0 bases and J by 1 base, with 12 bases between them. This CDR3 has 16 residues. The germline gives CDR1 MNHEY, CDR2 SVGAGI. In DNA, the CDR3 is TGTGCCAGCAGTTACTCGACGGCAGGGAATAACTATGGCTACACCTTC. Translating it yields CASSYSTAGNNYGYTF.

This clonotype was seen at least ten times. The J gene is TRBJ1-1, the V gene TRBV6-1; no definite D call. Germline CDR1 MNHNS, CDR2 SASEGT. Trimming cost V 4 bases and J 9 bases, with 15 bases left between them. This CDR3 is 13 amino acids long. CDR3 amino acids: CASSAVRVPKAFF. In DNA form, the CDR3 reads TGTGCCAGCAGTGCAGTGCGGGTGCCAAAAGCTTTCTTT.

There are many counts of this clonotype. J is TRBJ2-7 and V is TRBV27, with 7 nucleotides matching TRBD1. Trimming at V came to 5 bases and at J to 2 bases, leaving 6 bases not matched to a gene. Germline-derived CDR1 and CDR2 are MNHEY and SMNVEV (reference sequence). The CDR3 extends over 14 amino acids. CDR3: CASSTRQGAYEQYF. In nucleotides, the CDR3 is TGTGCCAGCAGTACTCGACAGGGTGCCTACGAGCAGTACTTC.

The chain employs TRBV7-9 and TRBJ1-1; TRBD1 is a possible D gene (6 bases). The CDR3 extends over 18 amino acids. V lost 0 bases to trimming and J lost 3 bases, with 20 bases between them. Germline lookup yields CDR1 SEHNR and CDR2 FQNEAQ (reference sequence). The CDR3 protein is CASSLADWKRGVYTEAFF. The CDR3 DNA is TGTGCCAGCAGCTTAGCGGATTGGAAAAGGGGGGTCTACACTGAAGCTTTCTTT.

DNA of the CDR3: TGTGCCAGTGCGGGCACTGGTCTAGATACGCAGTATTTT. It is translated as CASAGTGLDTQYF. V is TRBV6-1 and J is TRBJ2-3, with D possibly TRBD2 on 5 matching bases. V was trimmed by 9 bases and J by 5 bases, leaving 15 bases between them. Germline V gene lookup returns CDR1 MNHNS and CDR2 SASEGT. This CDR3 region has 13 residues.

In its sample, this clonotype was seen many times. This sequence joins TRBV5-6 and TRBJ1-1; D is unclear. Germline-derived CDR1 and CDR2 are SGHDT and YYEEEE. This CDR3 region has 16 residues. V was pared by 4 bases and J by 1 base, with 17 bases between. CDR3 nucleotide sequence: TGTGCCAGCAGCCCAACGACCCTTACAACGAACACTGAAGCTTTCTTT. Its translation: CASSPTTLTTNTEAFF.

In its sample, this clonotype was seen a few times. This rearrangement joins TRBV19 to TRBJ1-1, with D unclear. CDR1 LNHDA and CDR2 SQIVND come from the germline V gene (reference sequence). CDR3 length equals 14 residues. V dropped 7 bases and J dropped 0 bases, with 12 bases sitting between them. CDR3 region: CASKEGYMNTEAFF. In DNA form, the CDR3 reads TGTGCCAGTAAAGAGGGATACATGAACACTGAAGCTTTCTTT.

This clonotype has ten or more counts. V gene TRBV28 combines with J gene TRBJ2-4; tentatively, D is TRBD1 (6 bases). V was clipped by 7 bases and J by 12 bases, with 28 bases between them. In germline, CDR1 is MDHEN, CDR2 SYDVKM. This CDR3 region has 16 residues. The CDR3 here is CASTPKGDTHIWDQYF. As DNA, the CDR3 is TGTGCCAGCACCCCTAAGGGGGACACTCATATCTGGGATCAGTACTTC.